This TCR beta chain was sequenced during a study of neurological immune-mediated disorders. TCRdb recomputed calls from the 5' RACE reads with MiXCR, one row per CDR3 protein. This table has approximately 65,000 distinct CDR3 sequences, approximately 3.7% appearing once. CDR1 is SGHDT and CDR2 is YYEEEE in the germline V gene. The CDR3 runs 14 residues. The J segment lost 9 bases and the V segment lost 3 bases, leaving 9 bases of the junction unmatched. The table lists this clonotype with many counts. Material for sequencing was PBMCs. The chain combines TRBV5-6 with TRBJ2-1, with 7 bases that match TRBD2. This receptor was identified in a man aged 50-59 years with multiple sclerosis. CDR3 sequence (DNA): TGTGCCAGCAGCTCGAAGCGGGGTAATGGTGAGCAGTTCTTC. It yields the protein CASSSKRGNGEQFF. Filled out from reference TRBV5-6 and TRBJ2-1, the complete variable domain reads DAGVTQSPTHLIKTRGQQVTLRCSPKSGHDTVSWYQQALGQGPQFIFQYYEEEERQRGNFPDRFSGHQFPNYSSELNVNALLLGDSALYLCASSSKRGNGEQFFGPGTRLTVL.